The present T cell receptor beta chain was sequenced within a study of blood T cell repertoires in COVID-19. The length of the CDR3 is 14 residues. Germline loops: CDR1 SNHLY, CDR2 FYNNEI. V lost 4 bases to trimming and J lost 6 bases; unmatched junction nucleotides: 8. The table came from immunoSEQ multiplex PCR; TCRdb's copy has only in-frame clones and leaves some out. The table shows more than 300,000 clones, with about 89% occurring only once. Source material: peripheral blood. The TCR sequence derives from a woman aged 25 to 39 with COVID-19, enrolled during active disease. V gene TRBV2 combines with J gene TRBJ1-2, with TRBD1 matching over 7 bases. The DNA for the CDR3 is TGTGCCAGCAGTGTGTCAGACAGGGTGGATGGCTACACCTTC. As protein: CASSVSDRVDGYTF.